This T cell receptor beta chain was sequenced in a study of radiation and T cells in renal cell carcinoma. Germline assignment: CDR1 SGHKS and CDR2 YYEKEE (reference sequence). V lost 3 bases, J lost 3 bases, and 9 bases lay in between. The CDR3 runs 13 residues. This clone was recorded once. Using immunoSEQ multiplex PCR, the repertoire was profiled, and TCRdb retains in-frame clones only, with some absent. The sample shows around 180,000 clones, around 90% of them seen only once. Time point indicated: blood 4 weeks post-SBRT, at nephrectomy. Treatment defined: 15 Gy SBRT to primary tumor, nephrectomy 4 weeks later. Nephrectomy followed 15 Gy stereotactic body radiation by 4 weeks.

This TCR was recovered from a woman in her 50s with renal cell carcinoma. V usage is TRBV5-5 and J usage is TRBJ2-5; tentatively, D is TRBD2 (5 bases). This sample comprised blood, obtained from a patient whose treatment included radiotherapy and nephrectomy. The CDR3, as DNA: TGTGCCAGCAGCTGGGGAGCCGAAGAGACCCAGTACTTC. It codes for CASSWGAEETQYF.